This T cell receptor (beta chain) emerged from a study of blood T cell repertoires in COVID-19. The CDR3 totals 16 residues. Trimming removed 5 bases from V and 5 bases from J; junction bases left unmatched: 10. Germline V gives CDR1 LNHDA, CDR2 SQIVND (reference sequence). This clone was counted between two and nine times. Per the original data handling: Scientists estimated how many nucleated cells there were by amplifying reference gene primers. Data came from immunoSEQ multiplex PCR; TCRdb stores just in-frame clones and leaves some out. Clone size and V and J calls were adopted from that table, with D and trimming inferred from the DNA. The sample lists tens of thousands of clones, around nine tenths occurring once.

J is TRBJ1-5 and V is TRBV19, with 9 positions matching TRBD1. The receptor comes from a human donor in a cohort sampled during active COVID-19. Sequencing input: peripheral blood. CDR3: CASSRSRDRDHQPQHF. The CDR3 DNA is TGTGCCAGTAGTCGGTCCAGGGACAGGGACCATCAGCCCCAGCATTTT.